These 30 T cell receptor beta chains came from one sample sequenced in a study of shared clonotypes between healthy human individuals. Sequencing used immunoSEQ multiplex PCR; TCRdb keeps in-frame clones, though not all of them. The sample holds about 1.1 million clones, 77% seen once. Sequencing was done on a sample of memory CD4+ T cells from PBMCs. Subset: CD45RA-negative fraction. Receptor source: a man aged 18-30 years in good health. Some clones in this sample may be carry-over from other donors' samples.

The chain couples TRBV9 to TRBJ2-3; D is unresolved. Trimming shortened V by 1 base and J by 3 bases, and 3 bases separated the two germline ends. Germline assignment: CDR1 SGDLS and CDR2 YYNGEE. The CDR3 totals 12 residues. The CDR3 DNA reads TGTGCCAGCAGCGTAACGACAGATACGCAGTATTTT. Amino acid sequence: CASSVTTDTQYF.

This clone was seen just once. The CDR3 loop reads CASSLQGWSYNEQFF. CDR3 nucleotides: TGCGCCAGCAGCCTACAGGGGTGGTCCTACAATGAGCAGTTCTTC. This chain links TRBV5-1 with TRBJ2-1; 7 nucleotides agree with TRBD1. Germline lookup yields CDR1 SGHRS and CDR2 YFSETQ. V trimming: 4 bases; J trimming: 1 base; junction bases outside the gene matches: 5. CDR3 length equals 15 residues. Drawing the rest from reference TRBV5-1 and TRBJ2-1, the complete variable domain is KAGVTQTPRYLIKTRGQQVTLSCSPISGHRSVSWYQQTPGQGLQFLFEYFSETQRNKGNFPGRFSGRQFSNSRSEMNVSTLELGDSALYLCASSLQGWSYNEQFFGPGTRLTVL.

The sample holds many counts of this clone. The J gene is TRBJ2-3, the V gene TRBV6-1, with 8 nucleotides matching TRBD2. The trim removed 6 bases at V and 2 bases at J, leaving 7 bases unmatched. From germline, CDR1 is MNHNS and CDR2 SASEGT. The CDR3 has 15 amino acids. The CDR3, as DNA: TGTGCCAGCAGAGCCTTAGCGGGAACCACAGATACGCAGTATTTT. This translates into CASRALAGTTDTQYF.

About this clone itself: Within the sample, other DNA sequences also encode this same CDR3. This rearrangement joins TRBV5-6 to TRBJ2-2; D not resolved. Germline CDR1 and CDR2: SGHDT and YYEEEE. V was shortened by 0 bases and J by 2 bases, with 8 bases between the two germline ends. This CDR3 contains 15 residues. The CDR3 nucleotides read TGTGCCAGCAGCTTGGGGTTCACTAACACCGGGGAGCTGTTTTTT. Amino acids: CASSLGFTNTGELFF.

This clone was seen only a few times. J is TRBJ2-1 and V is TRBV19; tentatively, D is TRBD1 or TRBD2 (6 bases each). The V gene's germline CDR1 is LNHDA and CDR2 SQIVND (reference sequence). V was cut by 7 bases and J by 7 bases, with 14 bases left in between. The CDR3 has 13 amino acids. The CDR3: CASTERGRNEQFF. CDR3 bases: TGTGCCAGTACCGAGAGGGGGAGGAATGAGCAGTTCTTC.

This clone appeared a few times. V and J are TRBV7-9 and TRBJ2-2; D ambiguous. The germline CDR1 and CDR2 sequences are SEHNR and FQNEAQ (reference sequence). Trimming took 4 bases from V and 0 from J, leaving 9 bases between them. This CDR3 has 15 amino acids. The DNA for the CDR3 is TGTGCCAGCAGCTATAGTCGGGCGAACACCGGGGAGCTGTTTTTT. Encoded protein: CASSYSRANTGELFF.

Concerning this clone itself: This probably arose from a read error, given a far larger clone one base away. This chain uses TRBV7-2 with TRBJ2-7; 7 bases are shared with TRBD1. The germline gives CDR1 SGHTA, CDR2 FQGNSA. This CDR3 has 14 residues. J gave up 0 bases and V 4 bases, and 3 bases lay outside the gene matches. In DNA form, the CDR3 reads TGTGCCAGCAGCTACGACAGGGACTCCTACGAGCAGTACTTC. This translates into CASSYDRDSYEQYF.

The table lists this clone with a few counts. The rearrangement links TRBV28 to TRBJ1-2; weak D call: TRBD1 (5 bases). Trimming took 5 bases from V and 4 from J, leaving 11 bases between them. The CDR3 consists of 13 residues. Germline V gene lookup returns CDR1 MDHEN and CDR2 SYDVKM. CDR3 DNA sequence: TGTGCCAGCAGTAGAGGGACTGGCTATGGCTACACCTTC. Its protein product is CASSRGTGYGYTF.

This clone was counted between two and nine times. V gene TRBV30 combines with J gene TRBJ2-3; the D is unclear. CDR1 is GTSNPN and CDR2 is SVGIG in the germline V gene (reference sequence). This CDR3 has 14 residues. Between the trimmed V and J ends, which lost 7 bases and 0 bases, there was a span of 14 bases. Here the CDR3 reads CAYLKGLSTDTQYF. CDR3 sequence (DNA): TGTGCCTACCTAAAAGGGTTAAGCACAGATACGCAGTATTTT.

The CDR3 protein is CASSRTGTGLYGYTF. For the CDR3, the DNA is TGTGCCAGCAGCAGAACCGGGACAGGGCTCTATGGCTACACCTTC. This rearrangement joins TRBV5-6 to TRBJ1-2; 9 nucleotides match TRBD1. The germline V gene has CDR1 SGHDT and CDR2 YYEEEE. The V gene end was trimmed by 4 bases and the J gene end by 4 bases; junction bases not matched to a gene: 8. The CDR3 contains 15 residues.

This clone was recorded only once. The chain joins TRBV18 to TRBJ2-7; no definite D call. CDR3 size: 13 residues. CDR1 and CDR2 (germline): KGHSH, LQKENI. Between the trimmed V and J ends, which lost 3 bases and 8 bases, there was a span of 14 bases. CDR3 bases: TGTGCCAGCTCACCCGTAGGGAATTCTAAGCAGTACTTC. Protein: CASSPVGNSKQYF.

DNA for the CDR3: TGCGCCAGCAGCGATTTAGGGGCAGATACGCAGTATTTT. The encoded protein is CASSDLGADTQYF. The chain joins TRBV5-1 to TRBJ2-3, with TRBD1 as a possible D gene (5 bases). The CDR3 sequence is 13 residues long. Trimming shortened V by 4 bases and J by 4 bases, and 10 bases separated the two germline ends. CDR1 is SGHRS and CDR2 is YFSETQ in the germline V gene.

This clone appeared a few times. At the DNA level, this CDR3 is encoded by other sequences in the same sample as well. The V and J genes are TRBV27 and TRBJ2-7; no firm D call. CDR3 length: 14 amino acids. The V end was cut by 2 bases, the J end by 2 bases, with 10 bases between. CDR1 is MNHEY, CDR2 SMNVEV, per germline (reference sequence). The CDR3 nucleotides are TGTGCCAGCAGTTTAAGGGTCAGAACCTACGAGCAGTACTTC. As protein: CASSLRVRTYEQYF.

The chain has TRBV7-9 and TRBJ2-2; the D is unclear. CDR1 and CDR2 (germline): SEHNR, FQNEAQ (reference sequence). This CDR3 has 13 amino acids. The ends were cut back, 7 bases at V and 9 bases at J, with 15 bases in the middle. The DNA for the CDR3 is TGTGCCAGCACCAGACCCAGTAGCAGGGAGCTGTTTTTT. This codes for CASTRPSSRELFF.

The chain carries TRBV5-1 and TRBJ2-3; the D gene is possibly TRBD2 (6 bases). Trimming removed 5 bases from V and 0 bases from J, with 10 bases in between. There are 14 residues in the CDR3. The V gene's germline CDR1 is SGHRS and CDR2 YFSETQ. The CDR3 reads CASRTSRSTDTQYF. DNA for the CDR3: TGCGCCAGCAGGACTAGTCGAAGCACAGATACGCAGTATTTT. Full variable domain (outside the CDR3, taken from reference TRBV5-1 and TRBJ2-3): KAGVTQTPRYLIKTRGQQVTLSCSPISGHRSVSWYQQTPGQGLQFLFEYFSETQRNKGNFPGRFSGRQFSNSRSEMNVSTLELGDSALYLCASRTSRSTDTQYFGPGTRLTVL.

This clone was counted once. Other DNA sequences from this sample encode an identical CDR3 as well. The CDR3 protein is CSVEGLAEYNEQFF. The CDR3 coding sequence is TGCAGCGTTGAAGGACTAGCGGAGTACAATGAGCAGTTCTTC. This chain joins TRBV29-1 and TRBJ2-1; 9 bases match TRBD2. This CDR3 comprises 14 residues. The V and J ends lost 1 base and 4 bases, in that order; junction bases with no gene match: 2. CDR1 and CDR2 from the germline V gene are SQVTM and ANQGSEA.

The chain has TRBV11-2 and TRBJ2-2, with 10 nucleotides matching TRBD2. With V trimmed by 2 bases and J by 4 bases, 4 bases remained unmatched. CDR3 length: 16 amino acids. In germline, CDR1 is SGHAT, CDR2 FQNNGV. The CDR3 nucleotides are TGTGCCAGCAGCTTACAAAGCGGGAGGGCCACCGGGGAGCTGTTTTTT. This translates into CASSLQSGRATGELFF.

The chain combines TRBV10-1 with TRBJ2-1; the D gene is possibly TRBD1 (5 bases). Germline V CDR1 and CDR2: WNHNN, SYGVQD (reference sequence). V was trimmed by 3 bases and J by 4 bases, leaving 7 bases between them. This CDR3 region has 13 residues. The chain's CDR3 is CASSEQDYNEQFF. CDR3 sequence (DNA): TGCGCCAGCAGTGAACAGGATTACAATGAGCAGTTCTTC.

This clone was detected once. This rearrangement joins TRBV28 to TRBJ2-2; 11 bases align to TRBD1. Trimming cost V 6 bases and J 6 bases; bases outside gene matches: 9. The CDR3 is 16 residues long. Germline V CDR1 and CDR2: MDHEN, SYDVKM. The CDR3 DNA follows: TGTGCCAGCAGGGGGCCGGGACAGGGGGTCCCCGGGGAGCTGTTTTTT. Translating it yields CASRGPGQGVPGELFF.

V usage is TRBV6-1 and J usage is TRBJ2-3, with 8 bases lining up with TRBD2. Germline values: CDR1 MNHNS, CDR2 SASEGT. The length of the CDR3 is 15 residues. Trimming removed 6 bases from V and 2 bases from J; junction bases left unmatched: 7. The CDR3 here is CASSFGREVTDTQYF. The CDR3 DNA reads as TGTGCCAGCAGCTTTGGGCGGGAGGTCACAGATACGCAGTATTTT.

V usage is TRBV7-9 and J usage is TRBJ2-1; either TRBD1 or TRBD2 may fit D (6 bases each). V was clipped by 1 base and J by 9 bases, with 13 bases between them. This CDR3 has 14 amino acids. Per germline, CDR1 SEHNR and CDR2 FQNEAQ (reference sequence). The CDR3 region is CASSLGLGGPEQFF. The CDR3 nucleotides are TGTGCCAGCAGCTTAGGGTTGGGGGGCCCTGAGCAGTTCTTC.

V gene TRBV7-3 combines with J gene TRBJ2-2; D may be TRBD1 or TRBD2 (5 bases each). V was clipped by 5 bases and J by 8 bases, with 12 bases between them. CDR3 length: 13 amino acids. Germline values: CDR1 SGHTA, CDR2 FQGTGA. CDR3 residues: CASSPWGSGELFF. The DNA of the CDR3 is TGTGCCAGCAGCCCCTGGGGGTCGGGGGAGCTGTTTTTT. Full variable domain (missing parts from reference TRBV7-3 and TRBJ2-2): GAGVSQTPSNKVTEKGKYVELRCDPISGHTALYWYRQSLGQGPEFLIYFQGTGAADDSGLPNDRFFAVRPEGSVSTLKIQRTERGDSAVYLCASSPWGSGELFFGEGSRLTVL.

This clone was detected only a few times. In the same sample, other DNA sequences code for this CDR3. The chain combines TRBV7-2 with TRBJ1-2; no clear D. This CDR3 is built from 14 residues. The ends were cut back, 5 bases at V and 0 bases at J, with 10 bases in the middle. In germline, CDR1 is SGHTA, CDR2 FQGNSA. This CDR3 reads CASSPTPANYGYTF. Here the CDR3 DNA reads TGTGCCAGCAGCCCGACCCCCGCTAACTATGGCTACACCTTC. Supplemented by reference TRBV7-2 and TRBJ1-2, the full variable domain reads GAGVSQSPSNKVTEKGKDVELRCDPISGHTALYWYRQSLGQGLEFLIYFQGNSAPDKSGLPSDRFSAERTGGSVSTLTIQRTQQEDSAVYLCASSPTPANYGYTFGSGTRLTVV.

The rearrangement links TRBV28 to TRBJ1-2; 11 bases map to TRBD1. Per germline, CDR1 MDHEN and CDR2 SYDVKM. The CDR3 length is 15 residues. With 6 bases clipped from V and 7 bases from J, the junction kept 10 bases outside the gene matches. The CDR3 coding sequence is TGTGCCAGCAGCCCCACCATGGACAGGGGGCTTGGCTACACCTTC. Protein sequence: CASSPTMDRGLGYTF.

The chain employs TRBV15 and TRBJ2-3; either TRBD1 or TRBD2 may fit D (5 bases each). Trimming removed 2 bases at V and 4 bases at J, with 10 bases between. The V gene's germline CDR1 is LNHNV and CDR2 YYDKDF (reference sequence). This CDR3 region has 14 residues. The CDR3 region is CATSRQRGADTQYF. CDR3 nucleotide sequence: TGTGCCACCAGCAGACAGAGAGGGGCAGATACGCAGTATTTT.

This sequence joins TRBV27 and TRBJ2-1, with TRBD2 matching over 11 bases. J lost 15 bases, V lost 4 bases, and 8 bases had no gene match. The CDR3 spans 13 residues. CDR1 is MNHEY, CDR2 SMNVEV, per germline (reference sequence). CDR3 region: CASSSPSGGPVFF. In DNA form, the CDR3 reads TGTGCCAGCAGTTCACCTAGCGGGGGGCCAGTGTTCTTC.

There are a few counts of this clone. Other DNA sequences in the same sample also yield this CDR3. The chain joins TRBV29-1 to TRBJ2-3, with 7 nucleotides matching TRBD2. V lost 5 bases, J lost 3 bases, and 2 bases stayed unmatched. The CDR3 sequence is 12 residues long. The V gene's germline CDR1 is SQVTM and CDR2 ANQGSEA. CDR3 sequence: CSVRRETDTQYF. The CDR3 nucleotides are TGCAGCGTTAGGCGGGAGACAGATACGCAGTATTTT.

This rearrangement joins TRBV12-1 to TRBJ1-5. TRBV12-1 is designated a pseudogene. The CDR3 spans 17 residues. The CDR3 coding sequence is TGTGCCAGCAGCTTTGCGATGAGGGAGAGGAGCAATCAGCCCCAGCATTTT. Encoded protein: CASSFAMRERSNQPQHF.

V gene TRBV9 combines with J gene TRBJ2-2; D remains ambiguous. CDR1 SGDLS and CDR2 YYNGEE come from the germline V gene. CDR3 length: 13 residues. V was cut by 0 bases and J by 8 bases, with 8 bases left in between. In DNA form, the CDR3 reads TGTGCCAGCAGCGTAGCTGGAGAGGGGGAGCTGTTTTTT. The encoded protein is CASSVAGEGELFF. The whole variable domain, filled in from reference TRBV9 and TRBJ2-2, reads DSGVTQTPKHLITATGQRVTLRCSPRSGDLSVYWYQQSLDQGLQFLIQYYNGEERAKGNILERFSAQQFPDLHSELNLSSLELGDSALYFCASSVAGEGELFFGEGSRLTVL.

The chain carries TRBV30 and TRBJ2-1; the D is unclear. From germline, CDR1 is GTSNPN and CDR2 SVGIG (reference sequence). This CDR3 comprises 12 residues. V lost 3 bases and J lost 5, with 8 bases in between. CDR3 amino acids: CAWSVINNEQFF. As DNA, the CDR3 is TGTGCCTGGAGCGTGATTAACAATGAGCAGTTCTTC.